The following is a T cell receptor (beta chain) sequence with its context. What it recognizes is unknown. Investigators profiled TCR beta VDJ and CDR3 from genomic DNA template. In TCRdb, the reads were re-called with MiXCR into one record per CDR3 protein. This sample has about 240,000 distinct CDR3 sequences, with around 43% found just once. This sample was included in a study of CD8+CD57+ T cells in acquired aplastic anemia. General study results and limits: Patients and controls shared 25 to 30 CD8+ CDR3 sequences.

V was pared by 0 bases and J by 1 base, with 9 bases of the junction left unmatched. Looked up from germline, CDR1 is DFQATT and CDR2 is SNEGSKA (reference sequence). The CDR3 has 18 amino acids. In patients chosen for sequencing, flow cytometry had shown CD8+CD57+ cell expansion. The clonotype was recovered from a human donor with aplastic anemia. Sequencing was done on a sample of sorted CD4+, CD8+, or CD8+CD57+ T cells (not recorded which) from PBMCs. The chain links TRBV20-1 to TRBJ2-7; 13 bases map to TRBD2. CDR3 region: CSARDPSTSGRLSYEQYF. The CDR3 DNA reads TGCAGTGCTAGAGACCCCTCGACTAGCGGGAGGCTTTCCTACGAGCAGTACTTC.